This note documents a single T cell receptor (beta chain) sequence. One end of the junction fails to match germline, which may point to a read error. The source of the sample is a study of blood T cell repertoires in COVID-19. Turning to the study itself: Collection of acute and convalescent COVID-19 samples took place in the United States, Italy and Spain.

In the original analysis: Scientists estimated how many nucleated cells there were by amplifying reference gene primers. Profiled with immunoSEQ multiplex PCR; TCRdb holds only in-frame clones, not every one. The DNA gave D and trimming, while V, J and clone size come from that table. The sample has over 200,000 clones, approximately 89% seen once; the top ten hold 8.5% to 10%. The CDR3 has 14 residues. CDR1 and CDR2 (germline): SGHNT, YYREEE (reference sequence). The genes are TRBV5-4 and TRBJ2-7, with D possibly TRBD2 on 6 matching bases. The sequence was obtained from a man aged 35-49 years who had recovered from COVID-19. Sequenced input: peripheral blood. This chain's CDR3 is CASSLSGTSSEQYF. The CDR3 nucleotides read TGTGCCAGCAGCTTGTCGGGGACTTCCTCCGAGCAGTACTTC.